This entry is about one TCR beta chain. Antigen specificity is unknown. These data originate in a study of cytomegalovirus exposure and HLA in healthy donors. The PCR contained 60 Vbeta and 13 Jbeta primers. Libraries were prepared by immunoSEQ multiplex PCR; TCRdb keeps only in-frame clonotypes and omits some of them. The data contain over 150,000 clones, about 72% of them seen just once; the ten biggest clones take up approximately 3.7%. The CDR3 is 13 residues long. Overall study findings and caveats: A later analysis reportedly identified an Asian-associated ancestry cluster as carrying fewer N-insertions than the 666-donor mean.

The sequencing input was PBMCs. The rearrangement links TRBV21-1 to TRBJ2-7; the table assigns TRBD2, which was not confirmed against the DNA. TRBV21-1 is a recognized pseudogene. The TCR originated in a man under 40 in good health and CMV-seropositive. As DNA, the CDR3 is TGTGCCAGCAGAAAGACCCGGGGCTACGAGCAGTACTTC. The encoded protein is CASRKTRGYEQYF.